These 10 T cell receptor beta chains were sequenced from one sample in a study of Ad26.COV2.S vaccination and SARS-CoV-2 variants. Sequenced by immunoSEQ multiplex PCR; TCRdb stores in-frame clones only, minus some. The sample lists around 270,000 clones, around 88% occurring once. Treatment defined: about 20 received Ad26.COV2.S at low or high dose, single or two shots; about 5 received placebo; per-sample allocation not given. The study sampled participants on day 63 after the first vaccine or placebo injection. The specimen was peripheral blood, collected in a trial of Ad26.COV2.S vaccine versus placebo. All receptors derive from a person between 18 and 60 years old who received the Ad26.COV2.S COVID-19 vaccine or a placebo.

The chain carries TRBV19 and TRBJ2-1, with TRBD2 as a possible D gene (6 bases). Trimming pared 6 bases from V and 0 bases from J, leaving 18 bases between. CDR1 LNHDA and CDR2 SQIVND come from the germline V gene (reference sequence). This CDR3 is built from 17 residues. CDR3 amino acids: CASRAGLAASSYNEQFF. As DNA, the CDR3 is TGTGCCAGTAGGGCCGGTTTAGCGGCCAGCTCCTACAATGAGCAGTTCTTC. Based on the CDR3 plus reference TRBV19 and TRBJ2-1, the full variable domain is DGGITQSPKYLFRKEGQNVTLSCEQNLNHDAMYWYRQDPGQGLRLIYYSQIVNDFQKGDIAEGYSVSREKKESFPLTVTSAQKNPTAFYLCASRAGLAASSYNEQFFGPGTRLTVL.

The chain uses TRBV18 and TRBJ2-1; D ambiguous. The V end lost 4 bases, the J end lost 7 bases, and 8 bases lay between the germline ends. The CDR3 spans 12 residues. The germline CDR1 and CDR2 sequences are KGHSH and LQKENI. The CDR3 DNA follows: TGTGCCAGCTCACTACGGCTTAATGAGCAGTTCTTC. Translating gives CASSLRLNEQFF.

The rearrangement links TRBV12-3 or TRBV12-4 to TRBJ2-5, with TRBD2 matching 9 bases. The CDR3 covers 13 residues. With 2 bases clipped from V and 5 bases from J, the junction kept 0 bases outside the gene matches. CDR3 loop: CASSLLAGETQYF. The CDR3 nucleotides read TGTGCCAGCAGTTTACTAGCGGGGGAGACCCAGTACTTC.

V and J are TRBV4-1 and TRBJ2-4; TRBD2 aligns across 8 bases. This CDR3 comprises 14 residues. CDR1 is MGHRA, CDR2 YSYEKL, per germline. The V gene end was trimmed by 3 bases and the J gene end by 8 bases; junction bases not matched to a gene: 6. CDR3 bases: TGCGCCAGCAGCCAGCTGGGACTAGGAGACATTCAGTACTTC. It encodes CASSQLGLGDIQYF.

V is TRBV25-1 and J is TRBJ1-2; D call uncertain. Germline V gene sequence: CDR1 MGHDK, CDR2 SYGVNS. The CDR3 runs 13 residues. V gave up 4 bases and J gave up 3 bases, with 9 bases separating them. The DNA of the CDR3 is TGTGCCAGCAGTGGATCGGGTCACTATGGCTACACCTTC. It translates to CASSGSGHYGYTF.

The V and J genes are TRBV30 and TRBJ2-1; D remains ambiguous. The CDR3 loop spans 12 amino acids. Germline-derived CDR1 and CDR2 are GTSNPN and SVGIG (reference sequence). The ends were cut back, 0 bases at V and 12 bases at J, with 12 bases in the middle. The CDR3 sequence: CAWSVQKGAQFF. DNA for the CDR3: TGTGCCTGGAGTGTACAGAAGGGTGCGCAGTTCTTC.

The chain recombines TRBV4-1 with TRBJ2-2, with D uncertain. Germline assignment: CDR1 MGHRA and CDR2 YSYEKL. Trimming took 1 base from V and 1 from J, leaving 10 bases between them. This CDR3 is 16 amino acids long. The DNA of the CDR3 is TGCGCCAGCAGCCAAGGGCAATTGGGGAACACCGGGGAGCTGTTTTTT. Residues: CASSQGQLGNTGELFF.

The rearrangement links TRBV5-6 to TRBJ1-3; D uncertain. The V and J ends lost 0 bases and 1 base respectively, with 5 bases between them. CDR1 and CDR2 (germline): SGHDT, YYEEEE. The CDR3 contains 14 residues. In DNA, the CDR3 is TGTGCCAGCAGCTTGGTAGTATCTGGAAACACCATATATTTT. As protein: CASSLVVSGNTIYF.

This clone was picked up a small number of times. J is TRBJ2-7 and V is TRBV4-1; no reliable D call. This CDR3 comprises 13 residues. Germline values: CDR1 MGHRA, CDR2 YSYEKL. The V and J ends lost 6 bases and 2 bases respectively, with 11 bases between them. CDR3 residues: CASRLDDTYEQYF. The DNA for the CDR3 is TGCGCCAGCAGACTGGATGATACCTACGAGCAGTACTTC.

The genes are TRBV29-1 and TRBJ2-7; D may be TRBD2 (6 bases). CDR1 is SQVTM and CDR2 is ANQGSEA in the germline V gene. The CDR3 runs to 16 residues. Deletions cut 6 bases from V and 3 bases from J, with 24 bases between. This CDR3 reads CSVETFGGAPHYEQYF. CDR3 nucleotides: TGCAGCGTCGAGACCTTCGGCGGGGCTCCCCACTACGAGCAGTACTTC.